Listed below are T cell receptor beta chains from one sample, sequenced in a study of monozygotic twins with inflammatory bowel disease. TCRdb re-analyzed the 5' RACE reads; it lists each CDR3 protein once, without DNA. The listing records some 83,000 distinct CDR3 sequences. The specimen sequenced was blood. These receptor sequences come from a human donor with ulcerative colitis or Crohn's disease, or a healthy co-twin of an affected twin (not recorded which). Both conserved end residues are part of each CDR3.

V gene: TRBV2
J gene: TRBJ1-5
CDR3 protein: CASSETPDRVGQPQHF

V gene: TRBV5-1
J gene: TRBJ1-2
CDR3 protein: CASSPDSPGSGYTF

V gene: TRBV7-9
J gene: TRBJ1-1
CDR3 protein: CASSLSSGGHRNTEAFF

V gene: TRBV19
J gene: TRBJ2-1
CDR3 protein: CASTPGSGGTYNEQFF

V gene: TRBV6-2/TRBV6-3
J gene: TRBJ2-1
CDR3 protein: CASSYELDYNEQFF

V gene: TRBV5-1
J gene: TRBJ1-1
CDR3 protein: CASSPQQGTGGNTEAFF

V gene: TRBV7-2
J gene: TRBJ2-4
CDR3 protein: CASSPEIGKNIQYF

V gene: TRBV5-1
J gene: TRBJ2-2
CDR3 protein: CASNPRNTGELFF

V gene: TRBV3-1
J gene: TRBJ1-2
CDR3 protein: CASSPTAASYYGYTF

V gene: TRBV12-3/TRBV12-4
J gene: TRBJ1-1
CDR3 protein: CASSLDENTEAFF

V gene: TRBV6-6
J gene: TRBJ1-1
CDR3 protein: CASSLGIMNTEAFF

V gene: TRBV7-6
J gene: TRBJ2-5
CDR3 protein: CASRRTSGGADQYF

V gene: TRBV19
J gene: TRBJ1-2
CDR3 protein: CASAGKSHTNYGYTF